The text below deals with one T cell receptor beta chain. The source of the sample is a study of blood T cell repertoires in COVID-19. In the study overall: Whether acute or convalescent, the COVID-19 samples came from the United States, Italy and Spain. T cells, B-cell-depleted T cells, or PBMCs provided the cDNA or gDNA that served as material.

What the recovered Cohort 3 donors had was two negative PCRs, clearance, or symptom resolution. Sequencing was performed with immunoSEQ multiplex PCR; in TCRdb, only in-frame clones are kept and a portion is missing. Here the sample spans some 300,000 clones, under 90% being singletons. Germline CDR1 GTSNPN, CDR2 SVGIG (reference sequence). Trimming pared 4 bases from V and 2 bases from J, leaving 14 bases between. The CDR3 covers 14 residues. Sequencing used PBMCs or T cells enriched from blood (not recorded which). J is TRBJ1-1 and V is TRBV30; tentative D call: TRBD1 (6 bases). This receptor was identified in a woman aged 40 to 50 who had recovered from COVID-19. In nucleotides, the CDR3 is TGTGCCTGGAACTCGGGGGGCTTTAACACTGAAGCTTTCTTT. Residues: CAWNSGGFNTEAFF. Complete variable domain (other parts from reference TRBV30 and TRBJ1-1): SQTIHQWPATLVQPVGSPLSLECTVEGTSNPNLYWYRQAAGRGLQLLFYSVGIGQISSEVPQNLSASRPQDRQFILSSKKLLLSDSGFYLCAWNSGGFNTEAFFGQGTRLTVV.